One sample yielded the 3 T cell receptor beta chains listed below, sequenced in a study of T cell responses to AZD1222 COVID-19 vaccine. TCRdb's copy holds only in-frame clones and misses some; the assay was immunoSEQ multiplex PCR. The table shows 100,000 to 150,000 clones, with about 90% occurring only once. Sequences were derived from peripheral blood, sampled 28 days after the second AZD1222 dose. All receptors derive from an adult who received the AZD1222 COVID-19 vaccine.

V is TRBV6-5 and J is TRBJ2-7; D is uncertain. The germline V gene encodes CDR1 MNHEY and CDR2 SVGAGI. The CDR3 totals 14 residues. Deletions cut 10 bases from V and 0 bases from J, with 16 bases between. The CDR3: CATQSVASSYEQYF. The CDR3 DNA reads as TGTGCCACCCAGAGTGTGGCGAGCTCCTACGAGCAGTACTTC.

The chain joins TRBV7-2 to TRBJ2-5; 13 nucleotides agree with TRBD2. The CDR3 has 16 residues. The V gene's germline CDR1 is SGHTA and CDR2 FQGNSA. Germline trimming cut 3 bases from V and 5 bases from J; bases unmatched to any gene: 6. CDR3 sequence reads: CASSLGLAGSVETQYF. DNA of the CDR3: TGTGCCAGCAGCTTGGGACTAGCGGGAAGTGTGGAGACCCAGTACTTC.

In DNA form, the CDR3 reads TGCGCCAGCAACCCAGGCCCGGCCCCAGATACGCAGTATTTT. As protein: CASNPGPAPDTQYF. The V and J genes are TRBV5-1 and TRBJ2-3; no clear D gene. V lost 6 bases and J lost 4, with 15 bases in between. The CDR3 sequence is 14 residues long. Germline V CDR1 and CDR2: SGHRS, YFSETQ.